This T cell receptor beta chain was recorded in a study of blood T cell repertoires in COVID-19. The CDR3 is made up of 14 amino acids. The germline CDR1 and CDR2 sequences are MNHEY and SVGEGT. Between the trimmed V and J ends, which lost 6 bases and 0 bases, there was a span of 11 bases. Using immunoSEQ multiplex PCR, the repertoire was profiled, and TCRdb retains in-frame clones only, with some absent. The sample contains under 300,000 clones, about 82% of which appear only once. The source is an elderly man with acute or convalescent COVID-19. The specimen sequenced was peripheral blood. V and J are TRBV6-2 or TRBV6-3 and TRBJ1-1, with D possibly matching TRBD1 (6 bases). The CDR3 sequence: CASSATGMNTEAFF. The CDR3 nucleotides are TGTGCCAGCAGCGCAACAGGGATGAACACTGAAGCTTTCTTT.